The clone carrying this TCR beta chain came up a few times. Its antigen is not known. This table comes from immunoSEQ multiplex PCR, and its TCRdb copy is limited to in-frame clones, with some not included. The sample lists roughly 42,000 clones; about 90% were seen once. The record originates from a study of T cell responses to AZD1222 COVID-19 vaccine. CDR1 is MGHRA and CDR2 is YSYEKL in the germline V gene. Trimming took 3 bases from V and 4 from J; bases not matched to a gene: 9. The CDR3 runs 16 residues. Points from the study as a whole: Mapped onto spike, vaccine-associated CD4 TCRs spanned it and were dominant at 160-218 and 743-854. A reported finding is that nearly half of spike-specific TCRs target unmutated variant regions. The study identified only five to seven AZD1222 recipients as seropositive at baseline.

Material: peripheral blood, obtained 28 days after the second dose of the MenACWY control vaccine. This clonotype was obtained from an adult who received the MenACWY meningococcal vaccine as a control. This chain uses TRBV4-1 with TRBJ2-7, with TRBD2 matching over 10 bases. As DNA, the CDR3 is TGCGCCAGCAGCCATGATCCTAGCGGGAGAGGGTACGAGCAGTACTTC. This gives the protein CASSHDPSGRGYEQYF.